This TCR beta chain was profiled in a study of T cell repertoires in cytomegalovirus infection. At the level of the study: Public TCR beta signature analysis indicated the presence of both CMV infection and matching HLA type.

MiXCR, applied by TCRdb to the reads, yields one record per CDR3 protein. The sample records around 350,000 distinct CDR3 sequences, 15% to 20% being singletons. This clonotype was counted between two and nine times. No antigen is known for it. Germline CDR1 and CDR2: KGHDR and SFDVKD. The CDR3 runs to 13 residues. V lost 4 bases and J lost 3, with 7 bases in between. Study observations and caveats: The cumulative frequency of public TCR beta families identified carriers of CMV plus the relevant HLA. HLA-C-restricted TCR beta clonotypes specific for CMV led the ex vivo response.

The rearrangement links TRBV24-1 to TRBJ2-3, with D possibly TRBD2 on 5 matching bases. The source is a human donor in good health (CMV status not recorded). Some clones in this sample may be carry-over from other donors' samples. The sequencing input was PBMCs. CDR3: CATSESGTDTQYF. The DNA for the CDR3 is TGTGCCACCAGTGAAAGCGGAACAGATACGCAGTATTTT.